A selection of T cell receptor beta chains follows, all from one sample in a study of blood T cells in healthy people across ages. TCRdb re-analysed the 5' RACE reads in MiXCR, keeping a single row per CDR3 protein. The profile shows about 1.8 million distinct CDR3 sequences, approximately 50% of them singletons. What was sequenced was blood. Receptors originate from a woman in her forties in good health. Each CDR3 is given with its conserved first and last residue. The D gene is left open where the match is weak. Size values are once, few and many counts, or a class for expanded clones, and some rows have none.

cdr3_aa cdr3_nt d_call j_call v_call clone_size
CSASPGTGDSYSNQPQHF TGCAGTGCTAGCCCCGGGACAGGGGACTCCTATAGCAATCAGCCCCAGCATTTT TRBD1 TRBJ1-5 TRBV20-1 -
CASRSPGQGFVTQYF TGTGCCAGCAGATCTCCGGGACAGGGCTTTGTGACCCAGTACTTC TRBD1 TRBJ2-5 TRBV7-2 few
CASSAAVEQYF TGTGCCAGCTCGGCCGCGGTCGAGCAGTACTTC - TRBJ2-7 TRBV7-2 few
CASSSSGLVDRRGGSYEQYF TGTGCCAGCAGCTCATCGGGACTAGTCGACCGTAGGGGAGGCTCCTACGAGCAGTACTTC TRBD2 TRBJ2-7 TRBV3-1 once
CASSLAGLAGGYNEQFF TGCGCCAGCAGCTTGGCCGGACTAGCGGGGGGGTACAATGAGCAGTTCTTC TRBD2 TRBJ2-1 TRBV5-1 few
CATSRRDRSSYEQYF TGTGCCACCAGCAGAAGGGACAGGAGCTCCTACGAGCAGTACTTC TRBD1 TRBJ2-7 TRBV15 -
CAISVAGNNEQFF TGTGCCATCAGTGTAGCAGGGAACAATGAGCAGTTCTTC - TRBJ2-1 TRBV10-3 -
CASRLDDDRFYGYTF TGCGCCAGCAGATTGGACGACGACCGATTCTATGGCTACACCTTC - TRBJ1-2 TRBV4-3 few
CASSQIGQSPYEQYF TGTGCCAGCAGCCAAATTGGACAGTCTCCCTACGAGCAGTACTTC - TRBJ2-7 TRBV4-2 -
CSVGLAGEGEQFF TGCAGCGTTGGACTAGCGGGAGAAGGTGAGCAGTTCTTC TRBD2 TRBJ2-1 TRBV29-1 -
CASSAMTGGIQYF TGTGCCAGCAGTGCCATGACAGGTGGCATTCAGTACTTC - TRBJ2-4 TRBV2 -
CASRAGGGETQYF TGTGCCAGCAGAGCGGGGGGTGGAGAGACCCAGTACTTC TRBD2 TRBJ2-5 TRBV2 -
CASSLRTVFDPPLHF TGTGCCAGCAGCCTGCGGACAGTTTTTGATCCACCCCTCCACTTT - TRBJ1-6 TRBV3-1 few
CATAPGITYNSPLHF TGTGCCACCGCCCCAGGGATCACCTATAATTCACCCCTCCACTTT - TRBJ1-6 TRBV6-6 few
CASAKDRVTDTQYF TGTGCCAGCGCTAAGGACAGGGTCACAGATACGCAGTATTTT TRBD1 TRBJ2-3 TRBV28 -
CSVEGANEKLFF TGCAGCGTTGAAGGAGCTAATGAAAAACTGTTTTTT - TRBJ1-4 TRBV29-1 few
CASRSGLAGGPGSYNEQFF TGTGCCAGCAGATCGGGACTAGCGGGGGGGCCGGGCTCCTACAATGAGCAGTTCTTC TRBD2 TRBJ2-1 TRBV7-9 many
CASSQGLAGAFDEQYF TGTGCCAGCAGCCAGGGACTAGCGGGGGCTTTCGATGAGCAGTACTTC TRBD2 TRBJ2-5 TRBV7-2 -
CASSLGTGFNYGYTF TGCGCCAGCAGCTTGGGGACAGGGTTTAACTATGGCTACACCTTC TRBD1 TRBJ1-2 TRBV5-1 -
CASSVGVRGVSETQYF TGTGCCAGCAGCGTAGGCGTCAGGGGTGTAAGTGAGACCCAGTACTTC - TRBJ2-5 TRBV9 -
CASSYGLDAVYEQYF TGTGCCAGCAGTTACGGACTAGACGCCGTTTACGAGCAGTACTTC TRBD2 TRBJ2-7 TRBV6-5 few
CASSLVVGAFNEAFF TGCGCCAGCAGCTTGGTTGTCGGCGCATTCAATGAAGCTTTCTTT - TRBJ1-1 TRBV5-1 -
CASSTGTGTLKGADTQYF TGTGCCAGCAGTACCGGGACAGGCACTCTCAAAGGGGCAGATACGCAGTATTTT TRBD1 TRBJ2-3 TRBV28 few
CASSLPGGPAETQYF TGTGCCAGCAGTCTACCCGGGGGGCCTGCAGAGACCCAGTACTTC - TRBJ2-5 TRBV11-2 -
CASSSGRVSDYGYTF TGTGCCAGCAGCTCCGGCAGGGTCTCGGACTATGGCTACACCTTC - TRBJ1-2 TRBV27 once
CASSQTLQGALHF TGTGCCAGCAGCCAGACCCTACAGGGAGCCCTCCACTTT - TRBJ1-6 TRBV11-2 -
CAISHDGLTGELFF TGTGCCATCAGTCACGACGGACTCACCGGGGAGCTGTTTTTT - TRBJ2-2 TRBV10-3 -
CASSFKPGLAIPGANVLTF TGTGCCAGCAGCTTTAAACCGGGACTAGCGATCCCTGGGGCCAACGTCCTGACTTTC TRBD2 TRBJ2-6 TRBV7-2 few
CSVQAPRTSGGPSSYNEQFF TGCAGCGTGCAGGCTCCGAGGACTAGCGGGGGTCCAAGCTCCTACAATGAGCAGTTCTTC TRBD2 TRBJ2-1 TRBV29-1 few
CSARVPGKLFF TGCAGTGCTAGAGTACCAGGCAAACTGTTTTTT - TRBJ1-4 TRBV20-1 -
CASSEAYLQPQHF TGTGCCAGCAGTGAGGCCTACCTGCAGCCCCAGCATTTT - TRBJ1-5 TRBV6-1 few
CASSRWIQDSYGYTF TGCGCCAGCAGCCGATGGATACAGGACAGCTATGGCTACACCTTC - TRBJ1-2 TRBV5-1 few
CASSYSNQREQYF TGTGCCAGCAGCTATAGTAACCAGCGCGAGCAGTACTTC - TRBJ2-7 TRBV7-2 -
CASSYSRLAPEQYF TGTGCCAGCAGTTACTCACGACTAGCGCCGGAGCAGTACTTC TRBD2 TRBJ2-4 TRBV6-2/TRBV6-3 few
CSARKLASDTQYF TGCAGTGCTAGAAAACTAGCATCAGATACGCAGTATTTT - TRBJ2-3 TRBV20-1 -
CASILEAGTASYEQYF TGTGCCAGCATCCTAGAGGCCGGGACGGCCTCCTACGAGCAGTACTTC - TRBJ2-7 TRBV7-2 once
CATLRGEGSGGYTF TGTGCCACTCTGAGAGGGGAGGGTTCCGGTGGCTACACCTTC - TRBJ1-2 TRBV10-3 -
CASSESGFGQPQHF TGTGCCAGCAGTGAATCAGGGTTCGGCCAACCCCAGCATTTT - TRBJ1-5 TRBV25-1 few
CASSLGGKQYF TGTGCCAGCAGTTTAGGGGGGAAGCAGTACTTC - TRBJ2-7 TRBV28 -
CASSLVGGNNEQFF TGCGCCAGCAGCTTGGTAGGGGGTAACAATGAGCAGTTCTTC - TRBJ2-1 TRBV12-3/TRBV12-4 many
CASSLIPEETQYF TGCGCCAGCAGCCTTATACCAGAAGAGACCCAGTACTTC - TRBJ2-5 TRBV5-1 few
CASSAPTGIGETQYF TGTGCCAGTAGTGCACCGACAGGCATTGGAGAGACCCAGTACTTC - TRBJ2-5 TRBV19 few
CASSQDLQGPQPQHF TGTGCCAGCAGCCAAGATCTCCAGGGGCCTCAGCCCCAGCATTTT - TRBJ1-5 TRBV4-2 -
CASSLDWASGGSSTDTQYF TGTGCCAGCAGCTTAGATTGGGCTAGCGGGGGGTCTAGCACAGATACGCAGTATTTT TRBD2 TRBJ2-3 TRBV11-2 few
CASSQEPPDRGYSPLHF TGCGCTAGCAGCCAAGAGCCCCCGGACAGGGGTTATTCACCCCTCCACTTT TRBD1 TRBJ1-6 TRBV4-3 few
CASSQEPTAREQYF TGCGCCAGCAGCCAAGAACCGACAGCGAGAGAGCAGTACTTC - TRBJ2-5 TRBV4-1 -
CASSTSQMNTEAFF TGTGCCAGCAGTACCAGTCAGATGAACACTGAAGCTTTCTTT - TRBJ1-1 TRBV12-3/TRBV12-4 -
CSARDVAGCTDTQYF TGCAGTGCTAGAGATGTGGCGGGGTGCACAGATACGCAGTATTTT - TRBJ2-3 TRBV20-1 -
CSAERAGVKTQYF TGCAGCGCCGAAAGGGCAGGGGTAAAGACCCAGTACTTC - TRBJ2-5 TRBV29-1 -
CASSQYGTGNYGYTF TGCGCCAGCAGCCAATATGGGACGGGGAATTATGGCTACACCTTC - TRBJ1-2 TRBV4-3 few
CASSLGNTEQFF TGTGCCAGCAGCTTAGGTAACACTGAGCAGTTCTTC - TRBJ2-1 TRBV7-2 few
CASSSIRGNTEAFF TGTGCCAGCAGTTCGATCAGGGGGAACACTGAAGCTTTCTTT - TRBJ1-1 TRBV6-5 -
CASSYVRGRGGNEQFF TGTGCCAGCAGTTACGTTAGGGGGCGAGGAGGCAATGAGCAGTTCTTC TRBD1 TRBJ2-1 TRBV6-6 once
CASSEQTGSGANVLTF TGTGCCAGCAGTGAACAGACCGGTTCTGGGGCCAACGTCCTGACTTTC - TRBJ2-6 TRBV6-1 few
CASSLDNRMNTEAFF TGTGCCAGCAGTTTAGACAACAGGATGAACACTGAAGCTTTCTTT - TRBJ1-1 TRBV28 -
CASSLASQVLSTEAFF TGTGCCAGCAGCTTAGCTAGCCAGGTCCTGAGCACTGAAGCTTTCTTT - TRBJ1-1 TRBV7-2 -
CSAQGVLQKTQYF TGCAGTGCACAGGGGGTACTCCAAAAGACCCAGTACTTC TRBD1 TRBJ2-5 TRBV20-1 -